One and the same sample provided the 32 T cell receptor beta chains below, sequenced in a study of shared clonotypes between healthy human individuals. Generated by immunoSEQ multiplex PCR, the TCRdb table keeps only in-frame clones and is missing some. The data show 2 million to 2.5 million clones, approximately 90% seen once. The sample was naive CD4+ T cells from PBMCs. Subset here: CD45RA+ positively selected. These receptors were obtained from a man between 18 and 29 years old in good health. Some clones in this sample may be carry-over from other donors' samples.

The V gene is TRBV29-1, the J gene TRBJ2-3, with 14 bases aligning to TRBD2. In germline, CDR1 is SQVTM, CDR2 ANQGSEA. The V segment lost 7 bases and the J segment 5 bases; nucleotides outside the gene matches: 11. The CDR3 spans 16 residues. CDR3 sequence (DNA): TGCAGCGCACAATTGACTAGCGGGAGGGTGAGAGATACGCAGTATTTT. Protein: CSAQLTSGRVRDTQYF.

The CDR3 nucleotides read TGCGCCAGCAGCTTGTCCAGCGGGAGTTGGTACGAGCAGTACTTC. Residues: CASSLSSGSWYEQYF. The chain joins TRBV5-1 to TRBJ2-7, with 8 bases identical to TRBD2. Trimming removed 1 base from V and 4 bases from J; junction bases left unmatched: 7. CDR3 length equals 15 residues. The germline V gene has CDR1 SGHRS and CDR2 YFSETQ.

The rearrangement uses TRBV11-2 and TRBJ2-5, with TRBD1 matching 7 bases. V was pared by 5 bases and J by 5 bases, with 8 bases of the junction left unmatched. Per germline, CDR1 SGHAT and CDR2 FQNNGV. The CDR3 is 14 residues long. CDR3 amino acids: CASSTRQGPETQYF. In nucleotides, the CDR3 is TGTGCCAGCAGCACCAGACAGGGACCGGAGACCCAGTACTTC.

The V gene is TRBV6-1, the J gene TRBJ1-1; D uncertain. The V end was cut by 6 bases, the J end by 0 bases, with 2 bases between. This CDR3 spans 11 amino acids. Germline CDR1 is MNHNS and CDR2 is SASEGT. This CDR3 reads CASRMNTEAFF. CDR3 DNA sequence: TGTGCCAGCAGGATGAACACTGAAGCTTTCTTT.

The chain employs TRBV28 and TRBJ1-2; D is ambiguous. Germline assignment: CDR1 MDHEN and CDR2 SYDVKM. The CDR3 loop spans 14 amino acids. V lost 3 bases to trimming and J lost 3 bases, with 11 bases between them. CDR3 nucleotides: TGTGCCAGCAGTTTCGTCGGGGTGGACTATGGCTACACCTTC. Residues: CASSFVGVDYGYTF.

This clone was picked up one time. V is TRBV25-1 and J is TRBJ2-1; tentative D call: TRBD2 (7 bases). The CDR3 sequence is 14 residues long. V was pared by 8 bases and J by 6 bases, with 17 bases between. Germline CDR1 MGHDK, CDR2 SYGVNS. CDR3 nucleotides: TGTGCCAGCCGCGAGGGGGGGTCGGGCAATGAGCAGTTCTTC. Translation: CASREGGSGNEQFF.

The rearrangement uses TRBV28 and TRBJ2-3; 8 bases map to TRBD2. Germline V gives CDR1 MDHEN, CDR2 SYDVKM. Trimming took 4 bases from V and 6 from J; bases not matched to a gene: 9. The length of the CDR3 is 15 residues. The CDR3 DNA follows: TGTGCCAGCAGTTCCAGCGGGAGTGGTAGCGATACGCAGTATTTT. It codes for CASSSSGSGSDTQYF.

The chain is built from TRBV29-1 and TRBJ2-3; TRBD1 or TRBD2 may be the D gene (5 bases each). Germline V CDR1 and CDR2: SQVTM, ANQGSEA. The CDR3 sequence is 16 residues long. V was trimmed by 4 bases and J by 0 bases, leaving 17 bases between them. The CDR3 DNA sequence: TGCAGCGTTGGGCAGGGAGCTTGGGTTAGCACAGATACGCAGTATTTT. It encodes CSVGQGAWVSTDTQYF.

This clone has only one observation. The chain couples TRBV6-1 to TRBJ1-2; TRBD1 aligns across 7 bases. Germline trimming cut 7 bases from V and 5 bases from J; bases unmatched to any gene: 13. Germline CDR1 and CDR2: MNHNS and SASEGT. This CDR3 is built from 15 residues. In nucleotides, the CDR3 is TGTGCCAGCACTCTCCACGTAGGACAGGAATATGGCTACACCTTC. Its protein product is CASTLHVGQEYGYTF.

The genes are TRBV29-1 and TRBJ2-1; 8 positions match TRBD1. V shed 2 bases and J 4 bases; nucleotides not matched to a gene: 4. CDR3 length: 14 residues. Germline CDR1 reads SQVTM; CDR2 reads ANQGSEA. CDR3 amino acids: CSVESRDRYNEQFF. CDR3 nucleotides: TGCAGCGTTGAAAGTCGGGACAGGTACAATGAGCAGTTCTTC.

This rearrangement joins TRBV6-6 to TRBJ2-5; 10 nucleotides match TRBD1. The CDR3 sequence is 16 residues long. In germline, CDR1 is MNHNY, CDR2 SVGAGI (reference sequence). Germline trimming cut 0 bases from V and 5 bases from J; bases unmatched to any gene: 6. CDR3 in DNA: TGTGCCAGCAGTTACTCCATTGGGACAGGGGTTGAGACCCAGTACTTC. Its translation is CASSYSIGTGVETQYF.

The gene calls are TRBV5-1 and TRBJ2-2; possible D gene TRBD2, 6 bases. Germline assignment: CDR1 SGHRS and CDR2 YFSETQ. Trimming took off 0 bases at V and 6 bases at J, with 12 bases between the two ends. This CDR3 spans 15 amino acids. The CDR3 region is CASSLGLATAGELFF. CDR3 DNA: TGCGCCAGCAGCTTGGGCCTAGCGACCGCCGGGGAGCTGTTTTTT.

This clone was counted once. The V and J genes are TRBV21-1 and TRBJ2-5. TRBV21-1 is deemed a pseudogene. The CDR3 totals 16 residues. The CDR3 DNA follows: TGTGCCAGCAGCAGCCGGGGGGACAGCCTACAAGAGACCCAGTACTTC. The encoded protein is CASSSRGDSLQETQYF.

The rearrangement uses TRBV28 and TRBJ1-4; a weak D match, TRBD1 (5 bases). V was pared by 4 bases and J by 8 bases, with 11 bases between. The length of the CDR3 is 13 residues. CDR1 is MDHEN, CDR2 SYDVKM, per germline. CDR3 residues: CASSYQGREKLFF. Written as DNA, the CDR3 is TGTGCCAGCAGTTATCAGGGTAGGGAAAAACTGTTTTTT.

The rearrangement links TRBV11-1 to TRBJ1-3; 8 bases are shared with TRBD1. The germline V gene has CDR1 SGHAT and CDR2 FQDESV (reference sequence). Trimming removed 6 bases from V and 0 bases from J; junction bases left unmatched: 16. The CDR3 loop spans 19 amino acids. CDR3 coding DNA: TGTGCCAGCAGATCTACAGGGGGAAGAGAATCGAACTCTGGAAACACCATATATTTT. Translation gives CASRSTGGRESNSGNTIYF.

Concerning this clone: Additional DNA sequences in this sample encode the identical CDR3. The J gene is TRBJ2-3, the V gene TRBV9; TRBD1 is a possible D gene (6 bases). Germline assignment: CDR1 SGDLS and CDR2 YYNGEE. CDR3 length equals 15 residues. V dropped 0 bases and J dropped 1 base, with 9 bases sitting between them. The CDR3, as DNA: TGTGCCAGCAGCGTAGGCAGGGGTGGCACAGATACGCAGTATTTT. Protein product: CASSVGRGGTDTQYF.

V and J are TRBV15 and TRBJ1-5; no firm D call. Germline V gene sequence: CDR1 LNHNV, CDR2 YYDKDF (reference sequence). V was shortened by 5 bases and J by 8 bases, with 13 bases between the two germline ends. The CDR3 sequence is 13 residues long. CDR3 sequence (DNA): TGTGCCACCAGCCCCCGTAAGAGGGAGCCCCAGCATTTT. Its protein product is CATSPRKREPQHF.

The chain links TRBV5-1 to TRBJ2-3; D is possibly TRBD2 (6 bases). The germline V gene encodes CDR1 SGHRS and CDR2 YFSETQ. The CDR3 is 17 amino acids. V dropped 1 base and J dropped 0 bases, with 15 bases sitting between them. The CDR3 DNA sequence: TGCGCCAGCAGCTTGTCACGGCTAGCGCACAGCACAGATACGCAGTATTTT. Translation: CASSLSRLAHSTDTQYF.

This chain links TRBV27 with TRBJ2-7; D is unresolved. This CDR3 comprises 13 residues. The germline V and J ends were trimmed by 2 bases and 6 bases, with 11 bases remaining between them. The germline V gene has CDR1 MNHEY and CDR2 SMNVEV (reference sequence). In DNA form, the CDR3 reads TGTGCCAGCAGTTTAAGGATCAGAGCCGAGCAGTACTTC. It codes for CASSLRIRAEQYF.

The rearrangement links TRBV5-4 to TRBJ2-1; no firm D call. There are 14 residues in the CDR3. Germline assignment: CDR1 SGHNT and CDR2 YYREEE (reference sequence). Trimming took off 5 bases at V and 7 bases at J, with 16 bases between the two ends. Here the CDR3 reads CASRATPPVNEQFF. Written as DNA, the CDR3 is TGTGCCAGCAGAGCAACCCCCCCGGTGAATGAGCAGTTCTTC.

V gene TRBV7-2 combines with J gene TRBJ2-2; D is unresolved. The CDR3 is 16 amino acids. Germline assignment: CDR1 SGHTA and CDR2 FQGNSA. V lost 1 base to trimming and J lost 6 bases, with 15 bases between them. This chain's CDR3 is CASSLVASSGSGELFF. The CDR3 DNA sequence: TGTGCCAGCAGCTTAGTAGCTAGTTCGGGCTCCGGGGAGCTGTTTTTT.

The chain employs TRBV28 and TRBJ2-7; D not resolved. V gave up 4 bases and J gave up 0 bases, with 19 bases separating them. The CDR3 contains 17 residues. Germline lookup yields CDR1 MDHEN and CDR2 SYDVKM. This chain's CDR3 is CASSSFPGSGSSYEQYF. As DNA, the CDR3 is TGTGCCAGCAGTTCCTTCCCCGGGTCAGGTTCCTCCTACGAGCAGTACTTC.

This chain uses TRBV5-8 with TRBJ1-5; no firm D call. The CDR3 has 15 amino acids. The V end was cut by 1 base, the J end by 2 bases, with 10 bases between. Per the germline V gene, CDR1 is SGHTS and CDR2 is YDEGEE. This CDR3 is CASSLLGQGNQPQHF. The CDR3, as DNA: TGTGCCAGCAGCTTGCTGGGCCAGGGCAATCAGCCCCAGCATTTT.

This sequence joins TRBV5-4 and TRBJ1-2; perhaps TRBD1 as D (6 bases). The V end lost 3 bases, the J end lost 2 bases, and 17 bases lay between the germline ends. CDR1 and CDR2 from the germline V gene are SGHNT and YYREEE (reference sequence). The CDR3 runs to 16 residues. CDR3 residues: CASSSSTVDRNYGYTF. The CDR3 nucleotides read TGTGCCAGCAGCTCCTCAACCGTCGACAGGAACTATGGCTACACCTTC. The full variable domain, with the rest looked up from reference TRBV5-4 and TRBJ1-2, is ETGVTQSPTHLIKTRGQQVTLRCSSQSGHNTVSWYQQALGQGPQFIFQYYREEENGRGNFPPRFSGLQFPNYSSELNVNALELDDSALYLCASSSSTVDRNYGYTFGSGTRLTVV.

This clone was found a few times. The CDR3 sequence is CASRESGVVTEAFF. Here the CDR3 DNA reads TGTGCCAGTAGGGAATCGGGAGTGGTCACTGAAGCTTTCTTT. The J gene is TRBJ1-1, the V gene TRBV19; no clear D. The V gene lost 6 bases and the J gene lost 4 bases, with 15 bases spanning the gap. Germline V gives CDR1 LNHDA, CDR2 SQIVND (reference sequence). The CDR3 extends over 14 amino acids.

The rearrangement joins TRBV30 to TRBJ1-5; D not resolved. Deletions cut 2 bases from V and 7 bases from J, with 12 bases between. From germline, CDR1 is GTSNPN and CDR2 SVGIG (reference sequence). This CDR3 region has 13 residues. The chain's CDR3 is CAWSPVRYQPQHF. The CDR3 DNA is TGTGCCTGGAGTCCCGTTAGGTACCAGCCCCAGCATTTT.

The rearrangement links TRBV5-1 to TRBJ2-3, with 9 bases lining up with TRBD2. Germline CDR1 and CDR2: SGHRS and YFSETQ. The CDR3 totals 15 residues. The junction had 3 bases not matched to a gene; V was cut back by 0 bases and J by 4 bases. The CDR3 coding sequence is TGCGCCAGCAGCTTGGTTGGGACTAGCTCAGATACGCAGTATTTT. Translating it yields CASSLVGTSSDTQYF.

The rearrangement links TRBV2 to TRBJ1-2; D gene unclear. Germline V gives CDR1 SNHLY, CDR2 FYNNEI. The CDR3 totals 11 residues. Trimming left V 4 bases short and J 7 bases short, with 7 bases between. CDR3 residues: CASSAVGGYTF. CDR3 nucleotide sequence: TGTGCCAGCAGTGCGGTCGGTGGCTACACCTTC. Drawing the rest from reference TRBV2 and TRBJ1-2, the complete variable domain is EPEVTQTPSHQVTQMGQEVILRCVPISNHLYFYWYRQILGQKVEFLVSFYNNEISEKSEIFDDQFSVERPDGSNFTLKIRSTKLEDSAMYFCASSAVGGYTFGSGTRLTVV.

The genes are TRBV2 and TRBJ2-1; maybe TRBD2 (5 bases). Germline assignment: CDR1 SNHLY and CDR2 FYNNEI. Trimming cost V 3 bases and J 6 bases, with 15 bases left between them. This CDR3 comprises 15 residues. DNA of the CDR3: TGTGCCAGCAGTGACGTTACGGGATTTTTCAATGAGCAGTTCTTC. It encodes CASSDVTGFFNEQFF.

The V and J genes are TRBV18 and TRBJ2-6, with D perhaps matching TRBD1 (5 bases). Trimming removed 3 bases at V and 1 base at J, with 13 bases between. The CDR3 covers 17 residues. Germline values: CDR1 KGHSH, CDR2 LQKENI. In nucleotides, the CDR3 is TGTGCCAGCTCACCGAATCCTCCAGGGTCTGGGGCCAACGTCCTGACTTTC. Protein sequence: CASSPNPPGSGANVLTF.

The chain couples TRBV5-1 to TRBJ2-7; TRBD1 or TRBD2 may be the D gene (5 bases each). V was clipped by 6 bases and J by 5 bases, with 24 bases between them. The CDR3 is made up of 16 amino acids. Germline values: CDR1 SGHRS, CDR2 YFSETQ. The CDR3, as DNA: TGCGCCAGCAACTTTGGGATGACCGGGACCACAGACGAGCAGTACTTC. It yields the protein CASNFGMTGTTDEQYF.

This chain joins TRBV2 and TRBJ1-4; no reliable D call. Trimming removed 5 bases from V and 7 bases from J, with 11 bases in between. Germline V CDR1 and CDR2: SNHLY, FYNNEI. This CDR3 is 13 amino acids long. The CDR3 DNA reads as TGTGCCAGCAGTCCGGGTCTGGGTGAAAAACTGTTTTTT. Translated, it gives CASSPGLGEKLFF.